The 19 T cell receptor beta chains in this list originate from one sample, sequenced in a study of CD8 T cells in ankylosing spondylitis. TCRdb recomputed calls from the 5' RACE reads with MiXCR, one row per CDR3 protein. The table includes around 22,000 distinct CDR3 sequences, 10% to 15% detected once. The sequenced sample consisted of blood. The receptors were gathered from a male donor with ankylosing spondylitis or in good health (not recorded which).

At least ten counts were recorded for this clonotype. The chain combines TRBV7-3 with TRBJ2-2; D call uncertain. Germline V gene sequence: CDR1 SGHTA, CDR2 FQGTGA. The V end was cut by 5 bases, the J end by 0 bases, with 1 base between. The CDR3 runs to 12 residues. The CDR3 spells CASSPNTGELFF. In DNA, the CDR3 is TGTGCCAGCAGCCCGAACACCGGGGAGCTGTTTTTT.

This clonotype was seen only a few times. This sequence joins TRBV20-1 and TRBJ2-3; no reliable D call. V lost 2 bases to trimming and J lost 5 bases, with 17 bases between them. This CDR3 has 15 amino acids. Germline CDR1 and CDR2: DFQATT and SNEGSKA (reference sequence). CDR3 DNA sequence: TGCAGTGCTAGACCCCCAGGAATAGTACGAGATACGCAGTATTTT. Translated, it gives CSARPPGIVRDTQYF.

The rearrangement uses TRBV5-1 and TRBJ2-1; the D gene is possibly TRBD2 (6 bases). V was shortened by 2 bases and J by 0 bases, with 12 bases between the two germline ends. This CDR3 is built from 16 residues. The germline gives CDR1 SGHRS, CDR2 YFSETQ. CDR3: CASSFAAGDSYNEQFF. For the CDR3, the DNA is TGCGCCAGCAGCTTCGCAGCGGGTGACTCCTACAATGAGCAGTTCTTC. The variable domain in full, with the rest retrieved from reference TRBV5-1 and TRBJ2-1, is KAGVTQTPRYLIKTRGQQVTLSCSPISGHRSVSWYQQTPGQGLQFLFEYFSETQRNKGNFPGRFSGRQFSNSRSEMNVSTLELGDSALYLCASSFAAGDSYNEQFFGPGTRLTVL.

This clonotype was seen once. The chain uses TRBV20-1 and TRBJ2-3; weak D call: TRBD1 (6 bases). Deletions cut 0 bases from V and 4 bases from J, with 11 bases between. The CDR3 loop spans 14 amino acids. Germline CDR1 is DFQATT and CDR2 is SNEGSKA (reference sequence). In nucleotides, the CDR3 is TGCAGTGCTAGAGATCCCAGGGGTTCAGATACGCAGTATTTT. Its translation: CSARDPRGSDTQYF.

Only a few counts were recorded for this clonotype. The CDR3 nucleotides are TGTGCCAGCAGCTTAGCCCTAGGACAACCCACTGAAGCTTTCTTT. Protein: CASSLALGQPTEAFF. The chain carries TRBV7-2 and TRBJ1-1, with D possibly matching TRBD1 (5 bases). The V and J ends lost 0 bases and 4 bases respectively, with 12 bases between them. The CDR3 loop spans 15 amino acids. CDR1 is SGHTA, CDR2 FQGNSA, per germline. The full variable domain, in which reference TRBV7-2 and TRBJ1-1 provide the parts outside the CDR3, is GAGVSQSPSNKVTEKGKDVELRCDPISGHTALYWYRQSLGQGLEFLIYFQGNSAPDKSGLPSDRFSAERTGGSVSTLTIQRTQQEDSAVYLCASSLALGQPTEAFFGQGTRLTVV.

This clonotype has more than one count but fewer than ten. The chain has TRBV7-2 and TRBJ2-5, with 9 positions matching TRBD2. The J segment lost 5 bases and the V segment lost 1 base, leaving 8 bases of the junction unmatched. The V gene's germline CDR1 is SGHTA and CDR2 FQGNSA. The CDR3 covers 16 residues. Here the CDR3 reads CASSLGRGGARETQYF. CDR3 DNA: TGTGCCAGCAGCTTAGGGCGCGGGGGGGCCCGGGAGACCCAGTACTTC.

This clonotype was seen many times. V and J are TRBV28 and TRBJ2-7; the match to TRBD1 covers 9 bases. The V gene's germline CDR1 is MDHEN and CDR2 SYDVKM. The CDR3 is 15 residues long. V dropped 5 bases and J dropped 0; count of bases not matched to a gene: 5. CDR3 sequence (DNA): TGTGCCAGCAGTAGCGGACAGGGGAGCTCCTACGAGCAGTACTTC. The encoded protein is CASSSGQGSSYEQYF.

This clonotype appeared a few times. The rearrangement joins TRBV12-3 or TRBV12-4 to TRBJ2-1; D gene uncertain. The CDR3 runs to 11 residues. V was cut by 5 bases and J by 4 bases, with 3 bases left in between. Written as DNA, the CDR3 is TGTGCCAGCAGTCGATACAATGAGCAGTTCTTC. Protein: CASSRYNEQFF.

This clonotype was observed a few times. The V call is TRBV7-9, the J call TRBJ2-1, with TRBD1 as a possible D gene (6 bases). CDR3 length equals 14 residues. Germline loops: CDR1 SEHNR, CDR2 FQNEAQ (reference sequence). Trimming shortened V by 3 bases and J by 7 bases, and 13 bases separated the two germline ends. This chain's CDR3 is CASSFRQEKNEQFF. DNA for the CDR3: TGTGCCAGCAGCTTCCGACAGGAGAAAAATGAGCAGTTCTTC.

Ten or more counts support this clonotype. This chain links TRBV12-3 or TRBV12-4 with TRBJ2-1; D is uncertain. Trimming pared 6 bases from V and 0 bases from J, leaving 6 bases between. This CDR3 comprises 13 residues. CDR3 DNA: TGTGCCAGCAGCCTTATCTCCTACAATGAGCAGTTCTTC. Translated, it gives CASSLISYNEQFF.

V gene TRBV12-3 or TRBV12-4 combines with J gene TRBJ1-2; D remains ambiguous. V was pared by 2 bases and J by 7 bases, with 20 bases between. The CDR3 has 16 amino acids. Here the CDR3 reads CASSLSGDFRIAGYTF. CDR3 in DNA: TGTGCCAGCAGTTTATCTGGGGATTTCAGGATTGCTGGCTACACCTTC.

This clonotype has ten or more counts. The chain employs TRBV20-1 and TRBJ2-7; TRBD1 is a possible D gene (6 bases). V lost 5 bases to trimming and J lost 4 bases, with 15 bases between them. Germline assignment: CDR1 DFQATT and CDR2 SNEGSKA (reference sequence). The CDR3 totals 13 residues. In nucleotides, the CDR3 is TGCAGTGCTTTTCCGGACAGATCGTACGAGCAGTACTTC. Its translation: CSAFPDRSYEQYF.

The table lists this clonotype with many counts. The rearrangement uses TRBV5-4 and TRBJ2-1; no clear D gene. The V end lost 0 bases, the J end lost 10 bases, and 8 bases lay between the germline ends. The CDR3 is 12 residues long. Germline V gives CDR1 SGHNT, CDR2 YYREEE (reference sequence). CDR3 protein: CASSLGLQEQFF. The CDR3 DNA reads as TGTGCCAGCAGCTTGGGACTTCAGGAGCAGTTCTTC.

A few counts support this clonotype. The CDR3, as DNA: TGTGCCAGCAGCGTAGGACTATCTGCCTTCATCTACGAGCAGTACTTC. It is translated as CASSVGLSAFIYEQYF. The chain recombines TRBV9 with TRBJ2-7, with a possible D match to TRBD2 (5 bases). Per the germline V gene, CDR1 is SGDLS and CDR2 is YYNGEE. Trimming took off 0 bases at V and 3 bases at J, with 16 bases between the two ends. The CDR3 totals 16 residues. The whole variable domain, filled in from reference TRBV9 and TRBJ2-7, reads DSGVTQTPKHLITATGQRVTLRCSPRSGDLSVYWYQQSLDQGLQFLIQYYNGEERAKGNILERFSAQQFPDLHSELNLSSLELGDSALYFCASSVGLSAFIYEQYFGPGTRLTVT.

This clonotype was counted between two and nine times. The chain employs TRBV3-1 and TRBJ1-4, with no clear D. Trimming shortened V by 2 bases and J by 7 bases, and 11 bases separated the two germline ends. This CDR3 comprises 14 residues. Germline V gives CDR1 LGHDT, CDR2 YNNKEL (reference sequence). CDR3 DNA sequence: TGTGCCAGCAGCCAAAATACTATCGGTGAAAAACTGTTTTTT. It yields the protein CASSQNTIGEKLFF.

This clonotype came up many times. This rearrangement joins TRBV7-2 to TRBJ2-2, with D perhaps matching TRBD2 (5 bases). This CDR3 comprises 14 residues. V lost 6 bases and J lost 2, with 10 bases in between. From germline, CDR1 is SGHTA and CDR2 FQGNSA. CDR3 residues: CASSTRSNTGELFF. CDR3 bases: TGTGCCAGCAGTACTAGGAGTAACACCGGGGAGCTGTTTTTT.

This clonotype was counted many times. The CDR3 nucleotides are TGTGCCAGCAGTTCCCCAGGCATCACAGATACGCAGTATTTT. It translates to CASSSPGITDTQYF. The chain uses TRBV2 and TRBJ2-3; D is ambiguous. Germline CDR1 SNHLY, CDR2 FYNNEI. CDR3 length equals 14 residues. V was cut by 5 bases and J by 2 bases, with 11 bases left in between. The whole variable domain, remainder taken from reference TRBV2 and TRBJ2-3, is EPEVTQTPSHQVTQMGQEVILRCVPISNHLYFYWYRQILGQKVEFLVSFYNNEISEKSEIFDDQFSVERPDGSNFTLKIRSTKLEDSAMYFCASSSPGITDTQYFGPGTRLTVL.

This clonotype was seen at least ten times. The rearrangement links TRBV20-1 to TRBJ2-2; D is tentatively TRBD1 or TRBD2 (5 bases each). CDR1 and CDR2 from the germline V gene are DFQATT and SNEGSKA (reference sequence). V lost 0 bases to trimming and J lost 4 bases, with 9 bases between them. This CDR3 has 14 amino acids. The chain's CDR3 is CSARDERGTGELFF. The CDR3 DNA follows: TGCAGTGCTAGAGATGAGAGGGGCACCGGGGAGCTGTTTTTT.

Ten or more counts support this clonotype. The chain couples TRBV11-2 to TRBJ2-3; D ambiguous. This CDR3 has 11 amino acids. The germline gives CDR1 SGHAT, CDR2 FQNNGV. V was shortened by 5 bases and J by 6 bases, with 6 bases between the two germline ends. CDR3 bases: TGTGCCAGCAGCCCCCAGGATACGCAGTATTTT. Translated, it gives CASSPQDTQYF.